Presented here are 14 T cell receptor beta chains from one specimen sequenced in a study of T cell changes during pregnancy in multiple sclerosis. Assay used: immunoSEQ multiplex PCR; TCRdb lists only in-frame clones, some missing. Here the sample spans about 57,000 clones, approximately 89% being singletons. The specimen comprised peripheral blood, sampled after pregnancy. Receptor source: a female donor in good health, enrolled as a control in a pregnancy study.

This chain connects TRBV5-5 to TRBJ1-4, with 9 bases that match TRBD1. Germline V CDR1 and CDR2: SGHKS, YYEKEE (reference sequence). The CDR3 totals 14 residues. With V trimmed by 4 bases and J by 7 bases, 5 bases remained unmatched. The DNA of the CDR3 is TGTGCCAGCAGCCCCGGGACAGGGCTTGAAAAACTGTTTTTT. This codes for CASSPGTGLEKLFF.

V gene TRBV11-3 combines with J gene TRBJ2-1; tentatively, D is TRBD2 (7 bases). Germline CDR1 reads SGHNT; CDR2 reads YENEEA. This CDR3 is built from 15 residues. V was clipped by 3 bases and J by 6 bases, with 15 bases between them. CDR3 residues: CASSFRGGQSNEQFF. DNA for the CDR3: TGTGCCAGCAGCTTTAGGGGGGGGCAAAGCAATGAGCAGTTCTTC.

This clone was seen a single time. The chain is built from TRBV4-1 and TRBJ2-1; D might be TRBD2 (5 bases). The V end lost 6 bases, the J end lost 8 bases, and 23 bases lay between the germline ends. This CDR3 contains 16 residues. The germline gives CDR1 MGHRA, CDR2 YSYEKL. The CDR3 is CASSPTRSPASHEQFF. Written as DNA, the CDR3 is TGCGCCAGCAGTCCCACTAGGTCCCCAGCCTCGCATGAGCAGTTCTTC.

The chain uses TRBV5-1 and TRBJ1-5, with 11 bases lining up with TRBD1. CDR1 SGHRS and CDR2 YFSETQ come from the germline V gene. The J segment lost 4 bases and the V segment lost 0 bases, leaving 3 bases of the junction unmatched. CDR3 length: 16 amino acids. The CDR3 coding sequence is TGCGCCAGCAGCTTGGGGACAGGGGGCGGAAATCAGCCCCAGCATTTT. It specifies CASSLGTGGGNQPQHF.

The genes are TRBV5-1 and TRBJ2-1; 11 nucleotides align to TRBD2. J gave up 5 bases and V 4 bases, and 11 bases lay outside the gene matches. Germline CDR1 is SGHRS and CDR2 is YFSETQ. This CDR3 has 17 residues. CDR3 DNA sequence: TGCGCCAGCAGCGGTCTTTCCGGGACTAGCGGAGACAATGAGCAGTTCTTC. Protein product: CASSGLSGTSGDNEQFF.

The J gene is TRBJ2-3, the V gene TRBV11-3; 13 bases map to TRBD2. The CDR3 has 16 amino acids. CDR1 and CDR2 from the germline V gene are SGHNT and YENEEA. The J segment lost 6 bases and the V segment lost 6 bases, leaving 9 bases of the junction unmatched. CDR3 nucleotide sequence: TGTGCCAGCAGTTCCGGACTAGCGGGAGTGGGGGATACGCAGTATTTT. This gives the protein CASSSGLAGVGDTQYF. The full variable domain, completed using reference TRBV11-3 and TRBJ2-3, is EAGVVQSPRYKIIEKKQPVAFWCNPISGHNTLYWYLQNLGQGPELLIRYENEEAVDDSQLPKDRFSAERLKGVDSTLKIQPAELGDSAVYLCASSSGLAGVGDTQYFGPGTRLTVL.

V is TRBV4-2 and J is TRBJ2-3; D possibly corresponds to TRBD1 (5 bases). CDR1 and CDR2 (germline): LGHNA, YNFKEQ. V lost 0 bases and J lost 2, with 9 bases in between. CDR3 length: 15 residues. This CDR3 reads CASSQEGVYTDTQYF. CDR3 bases: TGTGCCAGCAGCCAAGAAGGGGTCTACACAGATACGCAGTATTTT.

In nucleotides, the CDR3 is TGTGCCAGCAGCTTAGCGGGTCCCCAGGATGGCTACACCTTC. It encodes CASSLAGPQDGYTF. The genes are TRBV7-9 and TRBJ1-2; D remains ambiguous. Trimming stripped 0 bases from V and 6 bases from J, with 11 bases between. Germline V lookup: CDR1 SEHNR, CDR2 FQNEAQ (reference sequence). The CDR3 spans 14 residues.

The V and J genes are TRBV30 and TRBJ2-1; possible D gene TRBD2, 7 bases. Germline V lookup: CDR1 GTSNPN, CDR2 SVGIG (reference sequence). This CDR3 is built from 13 residues. Trimming cost V 8 bases and J 5 bases, with 16 bases left between them. CDR3 nucleotides: TGTGCCATGAGGGGGGGGGAAAACAATGAGCAGTTCTTC. It encodes CAMRGGENNEQFF. The full variable domain, rest sourced from reference TRBV30 and TRBJ2-1, is SQTIHQWPATLVQPVGSPLSLECTVEGTSNPNLYWYRQAAGRGLQLLFYSVGIGQISSEVPQNLSASRPQDRQFILSSKKLLLSDSGFYLCAMRGGENNEQFFGPGTRLTVL.

The chain combines TRBV5-5 with TRBJ1-5; possible D gene TRBD1, 5 bases. V was trimmed by 1 base and J by 3 bases, leaving 20 bases between them. Germline values: CDR1 SGHKS, CDR2 YYEKEE (reference sequence). This CDR3 is built from 18 residues. CDR3 loop: CASSLPHTGPLFNQPQHF. CDR3 nucleotides: TGTGCCAGCAGCTTGCCGCACACAGGTCCCCTCTTCAATCAGCCCCAGCATTTT.

The chain links TRBV5-4 to TRBJ1-4; 7 bases align to TRBD1. In germline, CDR1 is SGHNT, CDR2 YYREEE (reference sequence). V shed 4 bases and J 4 bases; nucleotides not matched to a gene: 10. This CDR3 has 16 amino acids. This CDR3 reads CASSLQGPLVNEKLFF. CDR3 DNA sequence: TGTGCCAGCAGCCTACAGGGGCCGCTCGTTAATGAAAAACTGTTTTTT.

The chain has TRBV27 and TRBJ1-5; no firm D call. Germline loops: CDR1 MNHEY, CDR2 SMNVEV (reference sequence). The CDR3 has 20 residues. V was cut by 2 bases and J by 3 bases, with 26 bases left in between. The CDR3 loop reads CASSLEAGSSTHALNQPQHF. The CDR3 DNA sequence: TGTGCCAGCAGTTTAGAGGCCGGGTCCTCCACTCACGCCCTCAATCAGCCCCAGCATTTT.

This clone came up once. The V gene is TRBV6-1, the J gene TRBJ2-3, with D possibly being TRBD1 (7 bases). V was clipped by 2 bases and J by 2 bases, with 11 bases between them. This CDR3 has 15 residues. Looked up from germline, CDR1 is MNHNS and CDR2 is SASEGT. In nucleotides, the CDR3 is TGTGCCAGCAGTGAAACGGAGGGGGCCACAGATACGCAGTATTTT. It specifies CASSETEGATDTQYF.

This clone turned up a few times. The V and J genes are TRBV27 and TRBJ1-2; the match to TRBD1 covers 7 bases. V gave up 3 bases and J gave up 4 bases; unmatched junction bases: 2. CDR3 length equals 13 residues. The germline gives CDR1 MNHEY, CDR2 SMNVEV (reference sequence). CDR3 in amino acids: CASSFPGGYGYTF. Written as DNA, the CDR3 is TGTGCCAGCAGTTTCCCAGGGGGCTATGGCTACACCTTC.